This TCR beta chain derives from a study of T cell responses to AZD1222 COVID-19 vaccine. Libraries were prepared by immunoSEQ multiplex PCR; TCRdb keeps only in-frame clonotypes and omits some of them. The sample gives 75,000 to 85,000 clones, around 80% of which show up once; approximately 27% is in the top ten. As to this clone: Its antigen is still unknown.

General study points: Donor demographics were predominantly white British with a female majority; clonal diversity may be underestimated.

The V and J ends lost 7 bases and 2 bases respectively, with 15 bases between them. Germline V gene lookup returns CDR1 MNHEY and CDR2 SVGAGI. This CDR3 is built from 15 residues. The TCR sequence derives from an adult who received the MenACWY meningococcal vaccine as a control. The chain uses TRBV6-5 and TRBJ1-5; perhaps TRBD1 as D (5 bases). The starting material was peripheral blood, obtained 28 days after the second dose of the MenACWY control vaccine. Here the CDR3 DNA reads TGTGCCAGCACCCAGGGTAGACAAGGCAATCAGCCCCAGCATTTT. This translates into CASTQGRQGNQPQHF.